This T cell receptor (beta chain) was sequenced during a study of shared clonotypes between healthy human individuals. Study details: Sampling drew on donors who were two women and a few men aged 18 to 49.

The data were produced by immunoSEQ multiplex PCR, yet TCRdb's version contains in-frame clones alone and is incomplete. Found here are about 490,000 clones, 79% of them singletons; the top ten hold 10% to 15%. Per the germline V gene, CDR1 is SGHAT and CDR2 is FQNNGV. This CDR3 comprises 14 residues. V lost 1 base to trimming and J lost 6 bases, with 11 bases between them. The chain combines TRBV11-2 with TRBJ2-3; tentatively, D is TRBD2 (5 bases). This TCR came from a woman aged 35 to 49 in good health. Some clones in this sample may be carry-over from other donors' samples. Material for sequencing was PBMCs. The CDR3 here is CASSLGTWPDTQYF. DNA of the CDR3: TGTGCCAGCAGCTTAGGGACTTGGCCGGATACGCAGTATTTT.